Below, 29 T cell receptor beta chains from the same sample are listed, as sequenced in a study of post-analysis software for immune sequencing data. Their cognate antigens are unknown. Points from the study as a whole: Compared with controls, patients had more of roughly five TRBV segments, including TRBV5-6, TRBV5-1 and TRBV20-1.

Unique molecular identifiers were present in the TCR beta cDNA libraries. TCRdb reanalysed the PCR reads using MiXCR and keeps one entry per CDR3 protein. Among almost 700,000 distinct CDR3 sequences listed, over 45% were seen once. Sample: blood. These receptors were collected from a girl under 10 years old with multiple sclerosis.

This chain links TRBV5-6 with TRBJ2-2, with D uncertain. The V gene's germline CDR1 is SGHDT and CDR2 YYEEEE. Trimming cost V 3 bases and J 4 bases, with 10 bases left between them. CDR3 length: 14 residues. In DNA form, the CDR3 reads TGTGCCAGCAGCTCGATATCGGGCACCGGGGAGCTGTTTTTT. This encodes CASSSISGTGELFF.

This clonotype was observed a handful of times. The chain joins TRBV6-5 to TRBJ2-1; no firm D call. CDR1 MNHEY and CDR2 SVGAGI come from the germline V gene. The V and J ends lost 2 bases and 0 bases respectively, with 20 bases between them. CDR3 length equals 19 residues. CDR3 coding DNA: TGTGCCAGCAGTTACAGCCAATACCCGACGGCGTCCTCCTACAATGAGCAGTTCTTC. Translated, it gives CASSYSQYPTASSYNEQFF.

The chain uses TRBV10-3 and TRBJ2-5; D may be TRBD1 (5 bases). The CDR3 consists of 16 residues. V lost 3 bases and J lost 0, with 14 bases in between. Germline CDR1 and CDR2: ENHRY and SYGVKD. The CDR3 nucleotides are TGTGCCATCAGTGATCTCCAGGGTTTGTACCAAGAGACCCAGTACTTC. Protein sequence: CAISDLQGLYQETQYF.

The rearrangement uses TRBV7-3 and TRBJ1-1; D gene uncertain. Germline values: CDR1 SGHTA, CDR2 FQGTGA. Deletions cut 1 base from V and 8 bases from J, with 11 bases between. The CDR3 is made up of 13 amino acids. In DNA, the CDR3 is TGTGCCAGCAGCTTAATTGTCGGCGGGGAAGCTTTCTTT. Translation gives CASSLIVGGEAFF.

This clonotype was recorded a few times. The rearrangement joins TRBV6-4 to TRBJ2-1; tentative D call: TRBD1 (8 bases). The CDR3 length is 14 residues. Germline values: CDR1 MRHNA, CDR2 SNTAGT. V was cut by 5 bases and J by 7 bases, with 15 bases left in between. The CDR3 region is CASSNDRGGNEQFF. The CDR3 DNA is TGTGCCAGCAGTAATGACAGGGGAGGGAATGAGCAGTTCTTC.

This rearrangement joins TRBV20-1 to TRBJ2-1, with TRBD2 identical over 7 bases. Germline V CDR1 and CDR2: DFQATT, SNEGSKA (reference sequence). With V trimmed by 5 bases and J by 2 bases, 12 bases remained unmatched. The CDR3 is 16 amino acids. The CDR3 nucleotides read TGCAGTGCTCGAATAGGGTCTAGCGGTACCTACAATGAGCAGTTCTTC. Its protein is CSARIGSSGTYNEQFF.

This clonotype was counted between two and nine times. The chain links TRBV12-3 or TRBV12-4 to TRBJ2-5; tentatively, D is TRBD2 (6 bases). This CDR3 contains 14 residues. The ends were cut back, 4 bases at V and 5 bases at J, with 14 bases in the middle. CDR3 bases: TGTGCCAGCAGTTCGGTGGGTCGGGAGGAGACCCAGTACTTC. This sequence encodes CASSSVGREETQYF.

This rearrangement joins TRBV29-1 to TRBJ2-3, with 7 bases matching TRBD2. Looked up from germline, CDR1 is SQVTM and CDR2 is ANQGSEA. The CDR3 totals 14 residues. V shed 0 bases, J shed 2 bases, and the junction held 2 bases outside the gene matches. CDR3 loop: CSVEDAGVTDTQYF. The CDR3 DNA is TGCAGCGTTGAAGATGCGGGGGTCACAGATACGCAGTATTTT.

The count of this clonotype is one. This chain uses TRBV11-2 with TRBJ2-3, with D tentatively TRBD2 (6 bases). Trimming cost V 7 bases and J 2 bases, with 19 bases left between them. The CDR3 is 16 amino acids. Germline V gene data show CDR1 as SGHAT and CDR2 as FQNNGV. The CDR3 nucleotides are TGTGCCAGCAAGCCGGAGGGAAGTAGTTTCACAGATACGCAGTATTTT. Translated, it gives CASKPEGSSFTDTQYF.

The gene calls are TRBV10-3 and TRBJ1-2; no firm D call. Germline V lookup: CDR1 ENHRY, CDR2 SYGVKD. The CDR3 length is 15 residues. With 0 bases removed from V and 4 bases from J, the gap between germline ends came to 12 bases. CDR3 loop: CAISESTSPSYGYTF. For the CDR3, the DNA is TGTGCCATCAGTGAGTCGACGTCCCCCAGCTATGGCTACACCTTC.

The rearrangement joins TRBV20-1 to TRBJ2-3; 9 positions match TRBD1. The junction had 7 bases not matched to a gene; V was cut back by 6 bases and J by 0 bases. This CDR3 is 15 amino acids long. The germline V gene encodes CDR1 DFQATT and CDR2 SNEGSKA (reference sequence). The CDR3 bases are TGCAGTGCCCCCGGGACAGGGACCAGCACAGATACGCAGTATTTT. Protein sequence: CSAPGTGTSTDTQYF.

The chain is built from TRBV30 and TRBJ2-1, with D tentatively TRBD1 or TRBD2 (6 bases each). CDR3 length: 15 amino acids. V was clipped by 0 bases and J by 8 bases, with 17 bases between them. Germline assignment: CDR1 GTSNPN and CDR2 SVGIG (reference sequence). In DNA form, the CDR3 reads TGTGCCTGGAGTGTACTCCGAGGGGGGATCGATGAGCAGTTCTTC. This gives the protein CAWSVLRGGIDEQFF.

The J gene is TRBJ2-1, the V gene TRBV4-2; no clear D gene. Trimming cost V 0 bases and J 6 bases, with 9 bases left between them. Per the germline V gene, CDR1 is LGHNA and CDR2 is YNFKEQ. This CDR3 is built from 14 residues. The CDR3 DNA reads TGTGCCAGCAGCCAAGATTGGGCAGGCAATGAGCAGTTCTTC. Residues: CASSQDWAGNEQFF.

The chain carries TRBV4-3 and TRBJ1-4; 8 bases align to TRBD1. This CDR3 is 15 amino acids long. Germline V gene sequence: CDR1 LGHNA, CDR2 YSLEER. V lost 1 base and J lost 4; bases outside the gene matches: 2. The CDR3 reads CASSQVDRDNEKLFF. CDR3 nucleotide sequence: TGCGCCAGCAGCCAAGTGGACAGGGATAATGAAAAACTGTTTTTT.

The chain is built from TRBV20-1 and TRBJ1-2, with a weak D call TRBD1 (6 bases). The V end lost 6 bases, the J end lost 9 bases, and 14 bases lay between the germline ends. CDR1 and CDR2 from the germline V gene are DFQATT and SNEGSKA (reference sequence). The CDR3 is 11 residues long. The CDR3 reads CSAEQGTSYTF. CDR3 nucleotide sequence: TGCAGTGCAGAACAGGGAACCAGCTACACCTTC.

As concerns this clonotype: A junction boundary mismatches the germline segment, possibly from a read error. The chain links TRBV7-9 to TRBJ2-4, with TRBD2 as a possible D gene (5 bases). The CDR3 consists of 12 residues. CDR1 SEHNR and CDR2 FQNEAQ come from the germline V gene (reference sequence). The DNA of the CDR3 is TGTGCCAGCAGCTTGCAACGGGATCGGGTCTCCTTC. Its translation is CASSLQRDRVSF.

The chain couples TRBV29-1 to TRBJ2-7; D might be TRBD1 (7 bases). The CDR3 runs 15 residues. V lost 1 base and J lost 4, with 17 bases in between. CDR1 and CDR2 (germline): SQVTM, ANQGSEA. The CDR3 spells CSVEAAAGQQYEQYF. CDR3 nucleotide sequence: TGCAGCGTTGAAGCGGCCGCGGGACAGCAATACGAGCAGTACTTC.

The chain joins TRBV3-1 to TRBJ2-5; either TRBD1 or TRBD2 may supply D (5 bases each). V was clipped by 7 bases and J by 1 base, with 16 bases between them. Germline loops: CDR1 LGHDT, CDR2 YNNKEL (reference sequence). The CDR3 totals 15 residues. CDR3 DNA sequence: TGTGCCAGCAACGCCGGGGCCCCGGCCCAAGAGACCCAGTACTTC. Its protein product is CASNAGAPAQETQYF.

This chain links TRBV20-1 with TRBJ2-1, with D perhaps matching TRBD1 or TRBD2 (5 bases each). The germline V gene encodes CDR1 DFQATT and CDR2 SNEGSKA (reference sequence). CDR3 length equals 14 residues. Trimming took 6 bases from V and 8 from J, leaving 20 bases between them. CDR3 DNA sequence: TGCAGTGCCTATCCGGGACCCCCGGTGGATGAGCAGTTCTTC. Translated: CSAYPGPPVDEQFF.

V and J are TRBV12-3 or TRBV12-4 and TRBJ2-6; D is unresolved. The CDR3 extends over 14 amino acids. Between the trimmed V and J ends, which lost 5 bases and 4 bases, there was a span of 9 bases. CDR3 sequence reads: CASSPIPGANVLTF. CDR3 DNA: TGTGCCAGCAGTCCCATTCCGGGGGCCAACGTCCTGACTTTC.

The gene calls are TRBV7-2 and TRBJ2-6, with D possibly TRBD1 on 5 matching bases. The germline V and J ends were trimmed by 5 bases and 4 bases, with 12 bases remaining between them. CDR1 and CDR2 from the germline V gene are SGHTA and FQGNSA. The CDR3 is 15 amino acids. CDR3: CASSIIRVGANVLTF. The CDR3 bases are TGTGCCAGCAGCATTATCAGGGTCGGGGCCAACGTCCTGACTTTC. The full variable domain, rest sourced from reference TRBV7-2 and TRBJ2-6, is GAGVSQSPSNKVTEKGKDVELRCDPISGHTALYWYRQSLGQGLEFLIYFQGNSAPDKSGLPSDRFSAERTGGSVSTLTIQRTQQEDSAVYLCASSIIRVGANVLTFGAGSRLTVL.

This clonotype was recorded once. At one of its ends the junction is not consistent with the germline gene, which may arise from a read error. This chain joins TRBV12-3 or TRBV12-4 and TRBJ2-1, with 8 bases matching TRBD2. CDR3 size: 15 residues. CDR3 sequence reads: CASSSGLALINERFF. The CDR3 DNA follows: TGTGCCAGCAGTTCTGGACTAGCCCTCATCAATGAGCGGTTCTTC.

The chain uses TRBV28 and TRBJ2-7; D gene ambiguous. Matching the DNA end better, TRBJ2-5 makes the J call doubtful. CDR1 and CDR2 from the germline V gene are MDHEN and SYDVKM. The CDR3 has 12 amino acids. CDR3 sequence reads: CASSLSWETQYF. In nucleotides, the CDR3 is TGTGCCAGCAGTTTATCCTGGGAGACCCAGTACTTC.

This rearrangement joins TRBV12-3 or TRBV12-4 to TRBJ2-7; D not certain. The tail of the sequence fits TRBJ2-5 better, so the J call may be wrong. The CDR3 contains 12 residues. CDR3 amino acids: CASKGAKETQYF. CDR3 DNA sequence: TGTGCCAGTAAGGGCGCCAAAGAGACCCAGTACTTC.

This chain links TRBV5-1 with TRBJ2-7; TRBD2 might be the D (7 bases). The CDR3 spans 15 residues. Germline assignment: CDR1 SGHRS and CDR2 YFSETQ. The V and J ends lost 3 bases and 6 bases respectively, with 19 bases between them. This CDR3 is CASSSTGTTRGEQYF. The DNA of the CDR3 is TGCGCCAGCAGCTCAACCGGGACTACCAGGGGCGAGCAGTACTTC.

CDR3 bases: TGTGCCAGCTCACCACCCTGGGAAACGGGGATATACAATGAGCAGTTCTTC. Translating it yields CASSPPWETGIYNEQFF. The genes are TRBV18 and TRBJ2-1, with D possibly TRBD2 on 5 matching bases. CDR1 and CDR2 from the germline V gene are KGHSH and LQKENI. CDR3 size: 17 residues. V was shortened by 0 bases and J by 4 bases, with 16 bases between the two germline ends.

V and J are TRBV15 and TRBJ2-1, with D perhaps matching TRBD1 or TRBD2 (5 bases each). Germline values: CDR1 LNHNV, CDR2 YYDKDF (reference sequence). The length of the CDR3 is 17 residues. Trimming stripped 3 bases from V and 1 base from J, with 16 bases between. CDR3 sequence: CATSSRGPGGSYNEQFF. CDR3 in DNA: TGTGCCACCAGCAGTCGGGGACCTGGCGGTTCCTACAATGAGCAGTTCTTC.

The rearrangement links TRBV20-1 to TRBJ2-7, with D unclear. The germline V gene encodes CDR1 DFQATT and CDR2 SNEGSKA (reference sequence). The CDR3 extends over 12 amino acids. The V end lost 4 bases, the J end lost 7 bases, and 14 bases lay between the germline ends. The CDR3 reads CSAKGPYLEQYF. The CDR3 nucleotides read TGCAGTGCTAAGGGCCCCTACCTGGAGCAGTACTTC.

The rearrangement joins TRBV6-5 to TRBJ1-2, with D possibly matching TRBD1 (6 bases). The V gene lost 0 bases and the J gene lost 4 bases, with 9 bases spanning the gap. The germline V gene has CDR1 MNHEY and CDR2 SVGAGI. This CDR3 has 14 residues. The CDR3 nucleotides read TGTGCCAGCAGTTACTCGATAGGGGGCTATGGCTACACCTTC. It encodes CASSYSIGGYGYTF.